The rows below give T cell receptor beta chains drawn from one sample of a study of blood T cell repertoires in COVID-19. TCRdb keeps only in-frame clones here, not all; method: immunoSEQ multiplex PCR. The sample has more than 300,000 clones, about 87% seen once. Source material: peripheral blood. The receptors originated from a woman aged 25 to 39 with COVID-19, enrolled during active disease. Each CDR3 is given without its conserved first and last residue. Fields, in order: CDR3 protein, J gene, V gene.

SALDRYEQY	TRBJ2-7	TRBV20-1
SASGRKEQF	TRBJ2-1	TRBV20-1
ASSVGPTPGAGELF	TRBJ2-2	TRBV9
ASSLLAGIDEQY	TRBJ2-7	TRBV6-5
ASSPAGLADEQY	TRBJ2-7	TRBV18
ASSRTGDGGTEAF	TRBJ1-1	TRBV5-1
ASSRQGTGELF	TRBJ2-2	TRBV5-1
ASSPSGKLYEQY	TRBJ2-7	TRBV6-4
ASSHRSQETQY	TRBJ2-5	TRBV3-1/TRBV3-2
ASSLERDYEQY	TRBJ2-7	TRBV5-1
ASSLTSGPNTGELF	TRBJ2-2	TRBV11-2
ASSQLAGSSYNEQF	TRBJ2-1	TRBV5-1
SVDSKNIQY	TRBJ2-4	TRBV29-1
ASSLAPPSGRGGTQY	TRBJ2-5	TRBV5-1
ASSTGLAETYEQY	TRBJ2-7	TRBV5-1
ASSLSGTATYEQY	TRBJ2-7	TRBV28
ATSRDGRGDEQY	TRBJ2-7	TRBV15
ASSPTGGAGKNIQY	TRBJ2-4	TRBV7-2
ASSPRADPNQPQH	TRBJ1-5	TRBV18
ASISGTGEYEQY	TRBJ2-7	TRBV21-1
ASSVREWGNIQY	TRBJ2-4	TRBV2
ASSRTSAHNEQF	TRBJ2-1	TRBV7-8
ASSLTGIATNEKLF	TRBJ1-4	TRBV5-4
ASSLESGGRYEQY	TRBJ2-7	TRBV5-1
ASSEDRATNEKLF	TRBJ1-4	TRBV2
ASSLGTTNEKLF	TRBJ1-4	TRBV28
ASRDFSPDTQY	TRBJ2-3	TRBV7-8
ASSQRTGYGYT	TRBJ1-2	TRBV5-4
ASSLEPNQPQH	TRBJ1-5	TRBV28
ASSFGLAGVSYNEQF	TRBJ2-1	TRBV5-5
ASSRTGDQPQH	TRBJ1-5	TRBV6-5
ASSLAPSGRYQETQY	TRBJ2-5	TRBV5-1
ASSLVGNTGELF	TRBJ2-2	TRBV6-2/TRBV6-3
ASGEGVLNRYEQY	TRBJ2-7	TRBV5-1
ASSSDTEKLF	TRBJ1-4	TRBV6-2/TRBV6-3
ATSDQGQIHSGANVLT	TRBJ2-6	TRBV24-1
ASSYSRAGAPYEQY	TRBJ2-7	TRBV6-5
ASSDSPSGTYNEQF	TRBJ2-1	TRBV6-4